This TCR beta chain comes out of a study of T-cell reconstitution after alpha-beta-depleted transplantation in children. Study-wide points: The origin of alpha-beta T cells about two months after transplant was reportedly several hundred expanded graft clones. One year post-transplant, T-cell counts and diversity were largely derived from T cells produced anew. Elevated TCRbeta diversity at day 60 was traced, in some patients, to surviving recipient T cells and thymic progenitors.

This CDR3 has 14 residues. Germline CDR1 SNHLY, CDR2 FYNNEI. V lost 5 bases, J lost 2 bases, and 13 bases lay in between. With regard to this clonotype: Its antigen remains unidentified.

For TCRbeta, the library was prepared with unique molecular identifiers. TCRdb processed the PCR reads anew with MiXCR; each CDR3 protein has one entry. Found here are 450,000 to 600,000 distinct CDR3 sequences, about 11% of them singletons; the top ten hold around 2%. The chain uses TRBV2 and TRBJ2-7; tentative D call: TRBD2 (5 bases). The sequence came from a child between 2 and 9 years old with inherited bone marrow failure, due to receive a stem cell transplant. The sample consisted of PBMCs, taken before TCRalphabeta/CD19-depleted stem cell transplant. The CDR3 region is CASSFGGGTYEQYF. CDR3 DNA sequence: TGTGCCAGCAGTTTTGGAGGCGGTACCTACGAGCAGTACTTC.